This paragraph covers one T cell receptor beta chain sequence. The target antigen is unknown. V gave up 4 bases and J gave up 6 bases; unmatched junction bases: 7. Germline CDR1 is SGHDT and CDR2 is YYEEEE. The CDR3 covers 15 residues. The sample originates from a study of cytomegalovirus exposure and HLA in healthy donors. Study background: A preliminary data release comprised around 85 million unique TCRs obtained from HLA-typed donors.

It was healthy bone marrow donors who served as donors. Primers: 60 Vbeta forward and 13 Jbeta reverse. The data were produced by immunoSEQ multiplex PCR, yet TCRdb's version contains in-frame clones alone and is incomplete. The sample holds 200,000 or so clones, roughly four fifths seen once. Overall study results and limits: In a later analysis, DRB1 alleles had the most associated TCRs; HLA-C alleles the fewest. When analyzed later, a missense DCLRE1C variant was found to be linked to TCR beta V- and J-gene trimming.

The specimen was PBMCs. The receptor comes from a girl aged 2-10 years in good health and CMV-seronegative. This sequence joins TRBV5-6 and TRBJ2-2; 9 bases agree with TRBD2. The CDR3 region is CASSERGVDPGELFF. CDR3 coding DNA: TGTGCCAGCAGCGAGCGGGGGGTAGATCCCGGGGAGCTGTTTTTT.